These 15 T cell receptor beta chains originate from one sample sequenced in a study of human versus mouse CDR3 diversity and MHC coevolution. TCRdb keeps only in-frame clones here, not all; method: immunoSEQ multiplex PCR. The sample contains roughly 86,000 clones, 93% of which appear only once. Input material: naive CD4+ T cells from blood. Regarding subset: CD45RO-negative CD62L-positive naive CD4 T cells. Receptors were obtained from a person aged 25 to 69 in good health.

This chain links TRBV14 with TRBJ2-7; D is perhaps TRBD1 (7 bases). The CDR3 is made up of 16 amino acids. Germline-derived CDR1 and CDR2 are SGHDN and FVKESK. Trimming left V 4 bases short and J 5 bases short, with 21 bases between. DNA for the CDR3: TGTGCCAGCAGCCTAAGGGGGGCCAGGGGGTGGCACGAGCAGTACTTC. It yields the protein CASSLRGARGWHEQYF.

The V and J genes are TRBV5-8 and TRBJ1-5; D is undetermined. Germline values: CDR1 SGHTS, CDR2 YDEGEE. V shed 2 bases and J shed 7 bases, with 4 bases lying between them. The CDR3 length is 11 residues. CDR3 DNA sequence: TGTGCCAGCAGCTTCGAGCAGCCCCAGCATTTT. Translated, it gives CASSFEQPQHF. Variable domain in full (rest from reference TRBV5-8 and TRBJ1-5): EAGVTQSPTHLIKTRGQQATLRCSPISGHTSVYWYQQALGLGLQFLLWYDEGEERNRGNFPPRFSGRQFPNYSSELNVNALELEDSALYLCASSFEQPQHFGDGTRLSIL.

The CDR3 sequence is CASSLSGGDNTGELFF. The CDR3 region has the DNA TGTGCCAGCTCGTTGAGCGGGGGCGATAACACCGGGGAGCTGTTTTTT. The J gene is TRBJ2-2, the V gene TRBV18; 8 nucleotides agree with TRBD2. CDR3 length: 16 residues. V shed 6 bases, J shed 2 bases, and the junction held 8 bases outside the gene matches. The germline gives CDR1 KGHSH, CDR2 LQKENI.

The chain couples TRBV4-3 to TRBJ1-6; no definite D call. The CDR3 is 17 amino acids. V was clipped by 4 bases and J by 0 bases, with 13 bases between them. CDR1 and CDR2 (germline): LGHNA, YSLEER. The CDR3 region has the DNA TGCGCCAGCAGCCGTCAAGCACAGAGCTCCTATAATTCACCCCTCCACTTT. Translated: CASSRQAQSSYNSPLHF.

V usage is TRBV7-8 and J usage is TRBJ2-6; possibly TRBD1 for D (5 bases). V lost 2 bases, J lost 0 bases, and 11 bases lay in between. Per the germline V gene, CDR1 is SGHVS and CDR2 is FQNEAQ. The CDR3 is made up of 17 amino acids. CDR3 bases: TGTGCCAGCAGCTTAAGAGAAGGGGACTCTGGGGCCAACGTCCTGACTTTC. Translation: CASSLREGDSGANVLTF. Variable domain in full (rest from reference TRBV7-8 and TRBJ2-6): GAGVSQSPRYKVAKRGQDVALRCDPISGHVSLFWYQQALGQGPEFLTYFQNEAQLDKSGLPSDRFFAERPEGSVSTLKIQRTQQEDSAVYLCASSLREGDSGANVLTFGAGSRLTVL.

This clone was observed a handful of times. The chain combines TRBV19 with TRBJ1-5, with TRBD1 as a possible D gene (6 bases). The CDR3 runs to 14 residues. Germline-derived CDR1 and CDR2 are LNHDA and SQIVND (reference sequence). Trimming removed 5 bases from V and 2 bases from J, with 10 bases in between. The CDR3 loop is CASSEGVGNQPQHF. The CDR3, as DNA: TGTGCCAGTAGTGAGGGGGTAGGCAATCAGCCCCAGCATTTT.

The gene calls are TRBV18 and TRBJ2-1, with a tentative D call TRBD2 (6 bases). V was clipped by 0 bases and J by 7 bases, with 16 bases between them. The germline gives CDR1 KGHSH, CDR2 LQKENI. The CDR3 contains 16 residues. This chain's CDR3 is CASSPPGRGDWNEQFF. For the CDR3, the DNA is TGTGCCAGCTCACCACCAGGGCGGGGAGACTGGAATGAGCAGTTCTTC.

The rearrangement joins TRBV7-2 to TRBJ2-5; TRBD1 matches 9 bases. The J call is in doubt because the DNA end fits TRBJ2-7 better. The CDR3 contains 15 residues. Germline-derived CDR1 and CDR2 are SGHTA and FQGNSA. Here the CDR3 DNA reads TGTGCCAGCAGCCCATGGGGACAGGGATCCTACGAGCAGTACTTC. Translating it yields CASSPWGQGSYEQYF.

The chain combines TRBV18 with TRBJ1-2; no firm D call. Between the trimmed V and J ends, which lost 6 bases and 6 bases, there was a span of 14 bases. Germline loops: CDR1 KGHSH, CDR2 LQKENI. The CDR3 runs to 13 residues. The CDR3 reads CASSPEESHGYTF. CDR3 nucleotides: TGTGCCAGCTCGCCAGAAGAGTCGCATGGCTACACCTTC.

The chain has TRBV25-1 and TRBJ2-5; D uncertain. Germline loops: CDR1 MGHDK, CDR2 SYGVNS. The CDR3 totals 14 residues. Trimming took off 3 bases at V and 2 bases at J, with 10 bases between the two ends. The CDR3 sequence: CASSDHGSQETQYF. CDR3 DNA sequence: TGTGCCAGCAGTGACCATGGCAGTCAAGAGACCCAGTACTTC.

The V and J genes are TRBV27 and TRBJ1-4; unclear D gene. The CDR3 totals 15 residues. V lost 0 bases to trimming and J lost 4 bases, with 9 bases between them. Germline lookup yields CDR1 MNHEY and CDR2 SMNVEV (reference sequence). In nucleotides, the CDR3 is TGTGCCAGCAGTTTATCCCCTGGCCGTAATGAAAAACTGTTTTTT. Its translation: CASSLSPGRNEKLFF.

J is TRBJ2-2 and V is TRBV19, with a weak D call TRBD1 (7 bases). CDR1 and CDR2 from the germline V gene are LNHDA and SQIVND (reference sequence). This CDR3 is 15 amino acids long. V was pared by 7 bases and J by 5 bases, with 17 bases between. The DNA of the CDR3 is TGTGCCAGTACCAGGCAGGGGGGCGCGACCGGGGAGCTGTTTTTT. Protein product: CASTRQGGATGELFF.

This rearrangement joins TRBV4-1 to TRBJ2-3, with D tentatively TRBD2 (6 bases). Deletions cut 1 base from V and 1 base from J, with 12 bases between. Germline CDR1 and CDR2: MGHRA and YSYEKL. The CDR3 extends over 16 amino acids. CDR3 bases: TGCGCCAGCAGCCAAGTGGAGGGATCGCGCACAGATACGCAGTATTTT. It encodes CASSQVEGSRTDTQYF.

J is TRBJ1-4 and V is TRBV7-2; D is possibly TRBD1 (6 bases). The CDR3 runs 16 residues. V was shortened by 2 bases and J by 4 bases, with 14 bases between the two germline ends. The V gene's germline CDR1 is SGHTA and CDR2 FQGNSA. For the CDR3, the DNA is TGTGCCAGCAGCTTAAACCTCTTACAGGGTAATGAAAAACTGTTTTTT. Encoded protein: CASSLNLLQGNEKLFF.

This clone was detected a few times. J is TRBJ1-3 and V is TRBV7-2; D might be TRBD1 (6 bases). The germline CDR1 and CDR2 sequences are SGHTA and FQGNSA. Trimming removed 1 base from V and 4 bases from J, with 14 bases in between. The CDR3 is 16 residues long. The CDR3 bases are TGTGCCAGCAGCTTAGACGTGGGGGCGCAAGGAAACACCATATATTTT. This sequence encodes CASSLDVGAQGNTIYF.